The rows below give T cell receptor beta chains drawn from one sample of a study of T-cell reconstitution after alpha-beta-depleted transplantation in children. TCRdb ran MiXCR on the PCR reads and lists one entry per CDR3 protein. The sample has around 190,000 distinct CDR3 sequences; about 7% are singletons. The sequencing here drew on PBMCs, taken before TCRalphabeta/CD19-depleted stem cell transplant. These receptors came from a boy between 2 and 10 years old with acute lymphoblastic leukemia, due to receive a stem cell transplant. Each CDR3 is given with its conserved first and last residue. The order of the fields is D gene, J gene, clone size, V gene, CDR3 DNA, CDR3 protein. The D gene is left open where the match is weak. A row's size may be missing; if present it is once, few, many or a size class.

>TRBD1|TRBJ2-3|many|TRBV2
TGTGCCATCGGACAGGCAGATACGCAGTATTTT
CAIGQADTQYF
>TRBD1|TRBJ1-1|many|TRBV3-1
TGTGCCAGCAGCCGGACAGGGTCCTACACTGAAGCTTTCTTT
CASSRTGSYTEAFF
>TRBD1|TRBJ2-3|many|TRBV28
TGTGCCAGCAGTTTAGACAGGGGGCCAGATACGCAGTATTTT
CASSLDRGPDTQYF
>.|TRBJ2-5|many|TRBV6-2/TRBV6-3
TGTGCCAGCGAAGCGTACCAAGAGACCCAGTACTTC
CASEAYQETQYF
>.|TRBJ2-3|many|TRBV3-1
TGTGCCAGCAGCCAAGTAGGCTCCCGAGATACGCAGTATTTT
CASSQVGSRDTQYF
>.|TRBJ1-2|many|TRBV3-1
TGTGCCAGCAGCCCTCTGGGGGCGGGATATGGCTACACCTTC
CASSPLGAGYGYTF
>.|TRBJ2-7|many|TRBV5-6
TGTGCCAGCAGCTTGGGGGGGAGCAACGAGCAGTACTTC
CASSLGGSNEQYF
>.|TRBJ1-2|few|TRBV7-8
TGTGCCAGCAGCCCGAATAGGCGCGGGGTGGGGAGTAACTATGGCTACACCTTC
CASSPNRRGVGSNYGYTF
>TRBD2|TRBJ2-5|.|TRBV3-1
TGTGCCAGCAGGGGACTAGCGGGGGAAGAGACCCAGTACTTC
CASRGLAGEETQYF
>.|TRBJ2-7|few|TRBV5-1
TGCGCCAGCAAAGTGGGTAGCGGCTTCTACGAGCAGTACTTC
CASKVGSGFYEQYF
>.|TRBJ2-5|many|TRBV28
TGTGCCAGCAGTTTAGTCGAGATCCAAGAGACCCAGTACTTC
CASSLVEIQETQYF
>.|TRBJ1-2|many|TRBV6-5
TGTGCCAGCAGTTACTATCTCGGGGGCTACACCTTC
CASSYYLGGYTF
>.|TRBJ2-4|many|TRBV4-3
TGCGCCAGCAGCCAAGATCGAGGGGCGCCCGGAAACATTCAGTACTTC
CASSQDRGAPGNIQYF
>.|TRBJ2-7|.|TRBV28
TGTGCCAGCAGCCTTGAGGGGCTGTACGAGCAGTACTTC
CASSLEGLYEQYF
>.|TRBJ2-5|many|TRBV4-1
TGCGCCAGCAGCCAATGGGCGGTGGGGGACACTTCACAAGAGACCCAGTACTTC
CASSQWAVGDTSQETQYF
>.|TRBJ2-5|many|TRBV7-8
TGTGCCAGCAGCTTAGAGGGGGGAGATGGGGAGACCCAGTACTTC
CASSLEGGDGETQYF
>.|TRBJ1-1|many|TRBV5-1
TGCGCCAGCAGCTTGATGGCGGCGAACACTGAAGCTTTCTTT
CASSLMAANTEAFF
>TRBD1|TRBJ2-7|many|TRBV5-1
TGCGCCAGCAGCTCCAGGACAGGGAGCTCCTACGAGCAGTACTTC
CASSSRTGSSYEQYF
>TRBD2|TRBJ2-2|few|TRBV12-3/TRBV12-4
TGTGCCAGCAGTTTCGGTCCGGGGGGGTACACCGGGGAGCTGTTTTTT
CASSFGPGGYTGELFF
>TRBD1|TRBJ2-5|many|TRBV20-1
TGCAGTGTGGGGACAGGGGGCTTTGTGGAGACCCAGTACTTC
CSVGTGGFVETQYF
>.|TRBJ2-1|many|TRBV9
TGTGCCAGCCAGCGCCCGGGGGCCAATGAGCAGTTCTTC
CASQRPGANEQFF
>.|TRBJ2-3|few|TRBV11-3
TGTGCCAGCAGCCCCCCGGCAGGCACAGATACGCAGTATTTT
CASSPPAGTDTQYF
>.|TRBJ2-1|.|TRBV20-1
.
CSASVASGTNEHFF
>TRBD1|TRBJ1-2|few|TRBV2
TGTGCCAGCAGGGGGACAGACGGGGCAGGCTACACCTTC
CASRGTDGAGYTF
>TRBD2|TRBJ2-5|many|TRBV15
TGTGCCACCAGCACTGATTTAAGCGGGGGGGTATTAGGGACCCAGTACTTC
CATSTDLSGGVLGTQYF
>TRBD1|TRBJ2-2|.|TRBV7-3
TGTGCCAGCAGCTTAAGAAGGGGGCCGGACACCGGGGAGCTGTTTTTT
CASSLRRGPDTGELFF
>TRBD2|TRBJ2-1|many|TRBV10-3
TGTGCCATCAGTGACGCTAGTCCCGGGGGGTATGAGCAGTTCTTC
CAISDASPGGYEQFF
>.|TRBJ1-1|.|TRBV11-2
TGTGCCAGCAGCTTAGGTGTCATGAACACTGAAGCTTTCTTT
CASSLGVMNTEAFF
>.|TRBJ2-1|many|TRBV12-3/TRBV12-4
TGTGCCAGCAGTTTTAGGGAGGCCAACAATGAGCAGTTCTTC
CASSFREANNEQFF
>.|TRBJ1-2|few|TRBV30
TGTGCCTGGAGTGTCGGGGACTATGGCTACACCTTC
CAWSVGDYGYTF
>TRBD2|TRBJ2-1|.|TRBV20-1
TGCAGTGCTCCCCGGGGACTAGCGGGAGGCTCCGTGTGGGATGAGCAGTTCTTC
CSAPRGLAGGSVWDEQFF
>.|TRBJ1-1|few|TRBV10-3
TGTGCCATCAGTGATCCCGGACCGGGCGGAAACACTGAAGCTTTCTTT
CAISDPGPGGNTEAFF
>.|TRBJ1-5|few|TRBV12-3/TRBV12-4
TGTGCCAGCAGTTTAGACGGGGAAGGACAGCCCCAGCATTTT
CASSLDGEGQPQHF
>TRBD2|TRBJ2-1|many|TRBV7-3
TGTGCCAGCAGCTCTAAAATACTAGCGGGGGGAAGCAATGAGCAGTTCTTC
CASSSKILAGGSNEQFF